A selection of T cell receptor beta chains follows, all from one sample in a study of cytomegalovirus exposure and HLA in healthy donors. TCRdb's table, derived via immunoSEQ multiplex PCR, lists solely in-frame clones and lacks some. The table includes some 250,000 clones, about 90% detected once. The sample was PBMCs. These receptors originate from a woman aged 30 to 39 in good health and CMV-seronegative. Both conserved end residues are part of each CDR3. The D gene is left open where the match is weak. The size field is filled for only some rows; it gives once, few, many or a size class.

CDR3 protein: CASSPGTGGDSETQYF
CDR3 DNA: TGCGCCAGCAGCCCGGGGACAGGGGGCGATTCCGAGACCCAGTACTTC
clone size: NA
D gene: TRBD1
J gene: TRBJ2-5
V gene: TRBV4-3

CDR3 protein: CASSQDLSLAGVSHIQYF
CDR3 DNA: TGCGCCAGCAGCCAAGATCTATCGCTAGCGGGAGTTTCGCACATTCAGTACTTC
clone size: NA
D gene: TRBD2
J gene: TRBJ2-4
V gene: TRBV4-3

CDR3 protein: CASSEEVIGDNYNEQFF
CDR3 DNA: TGCGCCAGCAGCGAGGAAGTTATCGGGGACAACTACAATGAGCAGTTCTTC
clone size: NA
D gene: NA
J gene: TRBJ2-1
V gene: TRBV5-1

CDR3 protein: CASTKSWERVDTQYF
CDR3 DNA: TGTGCCAGCACTAAGTCGTGGGAACGCGTAGATACGCAGTATTTT
clone size: NA
D gene: NA
J gene: TRBJ2-3
V gene: TRBV6-5

CDR3 protein: CASSDEKLFF
CDR3 DNA: TGTGCCAGCAGTGATGAGAAACTGTTTTTT
clone size: NA
D gene: NA
J gene: TRBJ1-4
V gene: TRBV25-1

CDR3 protein: CASSLEGSTDTQYF
CDR3 DNA: TGCGCCAGCAGCTTGGAGGGCAGCACAGATACGCAGTATTTT
clone size: NA
D gene: NA
J gene: TRBJ2-3
V gene: TRBV5-1

CDR3 protein: CASTPIGQNLLMSGANVLTF
CDR3 DNA: TGTGCCAGCACCCCGATAGGACAGAACTTATTAATGTCTGGGGCCAACGTCCTGACTTTC
clone size: NA
D gene: NA
J gene: TRBJ2-6
V gene: TRBV28

CDR3 protein: CASSLAGDSFSGNTIYF
CDR3 DNA: TGTGCCAGCAGCTTGGCAGGGGACAGCTTTTCTGGAAACACCATATATTTT
clone size: NA
D gene: TRBD1
J gene: TRBJ1-3
V gene: TRBV5-6

CDR3 protein: CASKNSFGPNYGYTF
CDR3 DNA: TGTGCCAGCAAGAATTCTTTCGGCCCCAACTATGGCTACACCTTC
clone size: once
D gene: NA
J gene: TRBJ1-2
V gene: TRBV6-5

CDR3 protein: CASSLARTASYEQYF
CDR3 DNA: TGTGCCAGCAGCTTAGCCCGGACGGCTTCCTACGAGCAGTACTTC
clone size: NA
D gene: NA
J gene: TRBJ2-7
V gene: TRBV11-1

CDR3 protein: CASSVTTSGRVSEQFF
CDR3 DNA: TGCGCCAGCAGCGTGACGACTAGCGGGAGGGTTAGTGAGCAGTTCTTC
clone size: NA
D gene: TRBD2
J gene: TRBJ2-1
V gene: TRBV5-1

CDR3 protein: CATSTPGSGTPDTQYF
CDR3 DNA: TGTGCCACCAGCACCCCGGGGAGCGGCACCCCGGATACGCAGTATTTT
clone size: NA
D gene: NA
J gene: TRBJ2-3
V gene: TRBV15

CDR3 protein: CASSQVRGGTYEQYF
CDR3 DNA: TGCGCCAGCAGCCAAGTGAGGGGGGGAACCTACGAGCAGTACTTC
clone size: NA
D gene: NA
J gene: TRBJ2-7
V gene: TRBV4-1

CDR3 protein: CATLSGRFTYEQYF
CDR3 DNA: TGCGCCACCCTCAGCGGGAGGTTCACCTACGAGCAGTACTTC
clone size: NA
D gene: TRBD2
J gene: TRBJ2-7
V gene: TRBV10-2

CDR3 protein: CALGGRSSYEQYF
CDR3 DNA: TGCGCCCTGGGTGGAAGAAGCTCCTACGAGCAGTACTTC
clone size: NA
D gene: NA
J gene: TRBJ2-7
V gene: TRBV5-1

CDR3 protein: CASSLSPIAGAPYEQYF
CDR3 DNA: TGTGCCAGCAGTTTATCACCGATAGCGGGAGCACCTTACGAGCAGTACTTC
clone size: NA
D gene: TRBD2
J gene: TRBJ2-7
V gene: TRBV27

CDR3 protein: CASSARQVSPQHF
CDR3 DNA: TGTGCCAGTAGTGCGCGGCAGGTGAGTCCCCAGCATTTT
clone size: NA
D gene: NA
J gene: TRBJ1-5
V gene: TRBV19

CDR3 protein: CASGLAGGNEQFF
CDR3 DNA: TGTGCCAGTGGACTAGCGGGGGGCAATGAGCAGTTCTTC
clone size: NA
D gene: TRBD2
J gene: TRBJ2-1
V gene: TRBV27

CDR3 protein: CASSQEGANSGYNEQFF
CDR3 DNA: TGCGCCAGCAGCCAAGAGGGCGCGAATAGCGGCTACAATGAGCAGTTCTTC
clone size: NA
D gene: NA
J gene: TRBJ2-1
V gene: TRBV4-1

CDR3 protein: CASSPGAGPHMYNEQFF
CDR3 DNA: TGTGCCAGCAGTCCAGGGGCAGGGCCACATATGTACAATGAGCAGTTCTTC
clone size: NA
D gene: NA
J gene: TRBJ2-1
V gene: TRBV9

CDR3 protein: CSVEGQGATNEQFF
CDR3 DNA: TGCAGCGTCGAGGGACAGGGGGCCACAAATGAGCAGTTCTTC
clone size: NA
D gene: TRBD1
J gene: TRBJ2-1
V gene: TRBV29-1

CDR3 protein: CASSLTGGGGPYTF
CDR3 DNA: TGTGCCAGCAGCTTAACTGGGGGCGGAGGCCCCTACACCTTC
clone size: NA
D gene: NA
J gene: TRBJ1-2
V gene: TRBV7-3

CDR3 protein: CASSFSNAGGFGYGYTF
CDR3 DNA: TGTGCCAGCAGTTTCTCCAACGCAGGGGGCTTTGGGTATGGCTACACCTTC
clone size: NA
D gene: TRBD1
J gene: TRBJ1-2
V gene: TRBV27

CDR3 protein: CASSTGNQPQHF
CDR3 DNA: TGTGCCAGTAGTACAGGGAATCAGCCCCAGCATTTT
clone size: NA
D gene: NA
J gene: TRBJ1-5
V gene: TRBV19

CDR3 protein: CASSQGLDPYNEQFF
CDR3 DNA: TGCGCCAGCAGCCAAGGTCTAGACCCGTACAATGAGCAGTTCTTC
clone size: NA
D gene: NA
J gene: TRBJ2-1
V gene: TRBV4-3

CDR3 protein: CASSPGTSGSREQYF
CDR3 DNA: TGTGCCAGCAGCCCAGGGACTAGCGGGAGTAGGGAGCAGTACTTC
clone size: NA
D gene: TRBD2
J gene: TRBJ2-7
V gene: TRBV13

CDR3 protein: CASSFQGPYNEQFF
CDR3 DNA: TGTGCCAGCAGCTTTCAGGGTCCCTACAATGAGCAGTTCTTC
clone size: once
D gene: NA
J gene: TRBJ2-1
V gene: TRBV7-2

CDR3 protein: CAWSVLKWETQYF
CDR3 DNA: TGTGCCTGGAGTGTATTGAAGTGGGAGACCCAGTACTTC
clone size: NA
D gene: NA
J gene: TRBJ2-5
V gene: TRBV30

CDR3 protein: CASTAWGANEKLFF
CDR3 DNA: TGTGCCAGTACGGCCTGGGGGGCTAATGAAAAACTGTTTTTT
clone size: NA
D gene: NA
J gene: TRBJ1-4
V gene: TRBV19

CDR3 protein: CASTYPLGGSYNEQFF
CDR3 DNA: TGCGCCAGCACTTATCCACTAGGGGGGTCCTACAATGAGCAGTTCTTC
clone size: NA
D gene: NA
J gene: TRBJ2-1
V gene: TRBV5-1

CDR3 protein: CASSQDRTSGSEQFF
CDR3 DNA: TGCGCCAGCAGCCAAGATCGGACTAGCGGGAGTGAGCAGTTCTTC
clone size: NA
D gene: TRBD2
J gene: TRBJ2-1
V gene: TRBV4-3

CDR3 protein: CAWSVWPKIVASNYGYTF
CDR3 DNA: TGTGCCTGGAGCGTTTGGCCCAAAATTGTTGCCTCTAACTATGGCTACACCTTC
clone size: NA
D gene: NA
J gene: TRBJ1-2
V gene: TRBV30

CDR3 protein: CAMRDREGQETQYF
CDR3 DNA: TGTGCCATGCGGGACAGGGAGGGCCAAGAGACCCAGTACTTC
clone size: once
D gene: TRBD1
J gene: TRBJ2-5
V gene: TRBV2

CDR3 protein: CASRTRLAGVDTQYF
CDR3 DNA: TGTGCCAGCAGAACCCGATTAGCGGGAGTGGATACGCAGTATTTT
clone size: NA
D gene: TRBD2
J gene: TRBJ2-3
V gene: TRBV28

CDR3 protein: CSASEETQYF
CDR3 DNA: TGCAGTGCTAGTGAAGAGACCCAGTACTTC
clone size: NA
D gene: NA
J gene: TRBJ2-5
V gene: TRBV20-1

CDR3 protein: CASSQVAGETQYF
CDR3 DNA: TGCGCCAGCAGCCAGGTAGCCGGGGAGACCCAGTACTTC
clone size: once
D gene: NA
J gene: TRBJ2-5
V gene: TRBV4-3

CDR3 protein: CASGGRIYGYTF
CDR3 DNA: TGTGCCAGCGGGGGACGGATCTATGGCTACACCTTC
clone size: NA
D gene: NA
J gene: TRBJ1-2
V gene: TRBV6-1

CDR3 protein: CAISDPGLPSEGELFF
CDR3 DNA: TGTGCCATCAGTGATCCGGGACTACCGTCAGAGGGAGAGCTGTTTTTT
clone size: NA
D gene: TRBD2
J gene: TRBJ2-2
V gene: TRBV10-3

CDR3 protein: CASSLARGSSYEQYF
CDR3 DNA: TGTGCCAGCAGCTTAGCGCGGGGTTCCTCCTACGAGCAGTACTTC
clone size: NA
D gene: NA
J gene: TRBJ2-7
V gene: TRBV11-2

CDR3 protein: CASRFSGMNTGELFF
CDR3 DNA: TGTGCCAGCAGGTTTAGCGGAATGAACACCGGGGAGCTGTTTTTT
clone size: NA
D gene: NA
J gene: TRBJ2-2
V gene: TRBV7-2

CDR3 protein: CASSYYGTNEAFF
CDR3 DNA: TGTGCCAGCAGTTACTACGGGACAAATGAAGCTTTCTTT
clone size: NA
D gene: NA
J gene: TRBJ1-1
V gene: TRBV6-5

CDR3 protein: CASTSWTGDTYEQYF
CDR3 DNA: TGTGCCAGCACCTCATGGACAGGCGATACCTACGAGCAGTACTTC
clone size: once
D gene: TRBD1
J gene: TRBJ2-7
V gene: TRBV28

CDR3 protein: CASSAGLAGGPNEQFF
CDR3 DNA: TGTGCCAGTAGTGCAGGACTAGCGGGAGGGCCCAATGAGCAGTTCTTC
clone size: NA
D gene: TRBD2
J gene: TRBJ2-1
V gene: TRBV19

CDR3 protein: CASNPTGYGGELFF
CDR3 DNA: TGTGCCAGTAACCCGACAGGGTATGGCGGGGAGCTGTTTTTT
clone size: NA
D gene: TRBD1
J gene: TRBJ2-2
V gene: TRBV19

CDR3 protein: CASSPPGLTVNTEAFF
CDR3 DNA: TGTGCCAGCTCACCACCGGGTCTGACAGTGAACACTGAAGCTTTCTTT
clone size: few
D gene: NA
J gene: TRBJ1-1
V gene: TRBV18

CDR3 protein: CASSTAIYNEQFF
CDR3 DNA: TGTGCCAGTAGTACGGCCATCTACAATGAGCAGTTCTTC
clone size: NA
D gene: NA
J gene: TRBJ2-1
V gene: TRBV19

CDR3 protein: CASRRGLGEVTDTQYF
CDR3 DNA: TGTGCCAGCAGGAGGGGGTTAGGGGAAGTCACAGATACGCAGTATTTT
clone size: NA
D gene: NA
J gene: TRBJ2-3
V gene: TRBV27

CDR3 protein: CASSRGTSRFSEQFF
CDR3 DNA: TGTGCCAGCAGCCGCGGGACTAGTCGCTTCAGTGAGCAGTTCTTC
clone size: NA
D gene: TRBD2
J gene: TRBJ2-1
V gene: TRBV7-9

CDR3 protein: CASSPGTGGRYGYTF
CDR3 DNA: TGTGCCAGCAGTCCCGGGACAGGGGGCCGCTATGGCTACACCTTC
clone size: NA
D gene: TRBD1
J gene: TRBJ1-2
V gene: TRBV27

CDR3 protein: CAWSPRGHIQYF
CDR3 DNA: TGTGCCTGGAGCCCGAGGGGGCACATTCAGTACTTC
clone size: NA
D gene: TRBD1
J gene: TRBJ2-4
V gene: TRBV30

CDR3 protein: CASSLLAVYNEQFF
CDR3 DNA: TGTGCCAGCAGTTTATTAGCGGTGTACAATGAGCAGTTCTTC
clone size: NA
D gene: NA
J gene: TRBJ2-1
V gene: TRBV27

CDR3 protein: CASSRTLFQETQYF
CDR3 DNA: TGTGCCAGCAGCCGGACACTTTTCCAAGAGACCCAGTACTTC
clone size: NA
D gene: NA
J gene: TRBJ2-5
V gene: TRBV4-2

CDR3 protein: CASSYSRAPGELFF
CDR3 DNA: TGTGCCAGCAGTTACTCGAGGGCCCCCGGGGAGCTGTTTTTT
clone size: NA
D gene: NA
J gene: TRBJ2-2
V gene: TRBV6-5

CDR3 protein: CASSQGQGLSYEQYF
CDR3 DNA: TGCGCCAGCAGCCAAGGACAGGGCCTCTCCTACGAGCAGTACTTC
clone size: NA
D gene: TRBD1
J gene: TRBJ2-7
V gene: TRBV4-3